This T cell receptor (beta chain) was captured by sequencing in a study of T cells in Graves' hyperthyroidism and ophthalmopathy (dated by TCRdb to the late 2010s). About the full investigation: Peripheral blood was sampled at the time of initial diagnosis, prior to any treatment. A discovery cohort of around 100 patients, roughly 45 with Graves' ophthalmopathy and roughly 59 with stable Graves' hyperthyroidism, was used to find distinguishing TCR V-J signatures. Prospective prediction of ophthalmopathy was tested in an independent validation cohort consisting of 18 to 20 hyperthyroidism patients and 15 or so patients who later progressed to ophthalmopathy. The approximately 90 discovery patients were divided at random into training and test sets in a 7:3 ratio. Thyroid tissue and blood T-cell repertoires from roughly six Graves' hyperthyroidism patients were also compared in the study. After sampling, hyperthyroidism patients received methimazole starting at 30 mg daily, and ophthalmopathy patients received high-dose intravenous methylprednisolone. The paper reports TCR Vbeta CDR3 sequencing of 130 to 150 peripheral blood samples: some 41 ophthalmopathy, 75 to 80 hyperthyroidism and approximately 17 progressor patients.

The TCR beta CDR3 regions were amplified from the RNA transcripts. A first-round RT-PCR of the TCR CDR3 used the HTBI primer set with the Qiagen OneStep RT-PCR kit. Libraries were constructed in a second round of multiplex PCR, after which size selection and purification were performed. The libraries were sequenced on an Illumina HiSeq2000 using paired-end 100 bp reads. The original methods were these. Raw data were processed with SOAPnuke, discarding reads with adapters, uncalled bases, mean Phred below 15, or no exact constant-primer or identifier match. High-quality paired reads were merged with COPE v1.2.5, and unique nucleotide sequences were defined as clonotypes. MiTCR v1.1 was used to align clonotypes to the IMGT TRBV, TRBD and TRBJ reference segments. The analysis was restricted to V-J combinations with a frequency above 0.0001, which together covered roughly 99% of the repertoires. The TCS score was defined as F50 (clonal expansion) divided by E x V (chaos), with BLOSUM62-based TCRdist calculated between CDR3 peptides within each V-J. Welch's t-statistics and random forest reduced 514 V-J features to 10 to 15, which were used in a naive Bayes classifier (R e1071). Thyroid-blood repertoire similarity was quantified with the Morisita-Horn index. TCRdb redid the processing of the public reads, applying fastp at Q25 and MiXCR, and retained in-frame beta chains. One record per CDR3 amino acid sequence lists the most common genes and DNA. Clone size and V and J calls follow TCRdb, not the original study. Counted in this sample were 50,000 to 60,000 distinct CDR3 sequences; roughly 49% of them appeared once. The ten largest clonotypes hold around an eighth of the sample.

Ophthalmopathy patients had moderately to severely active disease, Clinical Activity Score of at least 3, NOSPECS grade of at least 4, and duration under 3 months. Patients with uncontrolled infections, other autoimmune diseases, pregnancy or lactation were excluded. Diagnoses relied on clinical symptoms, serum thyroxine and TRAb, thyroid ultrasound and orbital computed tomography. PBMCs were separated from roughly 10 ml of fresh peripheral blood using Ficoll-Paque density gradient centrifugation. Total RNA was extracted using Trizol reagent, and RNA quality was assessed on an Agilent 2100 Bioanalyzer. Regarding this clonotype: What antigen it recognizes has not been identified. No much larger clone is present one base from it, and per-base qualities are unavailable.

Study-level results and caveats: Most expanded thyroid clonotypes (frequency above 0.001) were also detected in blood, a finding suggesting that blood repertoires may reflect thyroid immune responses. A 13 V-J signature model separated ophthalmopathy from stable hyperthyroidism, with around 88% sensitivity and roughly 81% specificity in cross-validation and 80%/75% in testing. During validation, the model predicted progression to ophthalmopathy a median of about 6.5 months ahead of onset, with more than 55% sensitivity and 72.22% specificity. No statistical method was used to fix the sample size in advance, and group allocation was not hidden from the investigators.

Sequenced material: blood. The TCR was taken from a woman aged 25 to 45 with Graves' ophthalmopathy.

The DNA is as follows: TGTGCCAGCAATAGCGGAAGTAACACCGGGGAGCTGTTTTTT. This codes for CASNSGSNTGELFF. The chain joins TRBV2 to TRBJ2-2, and possibly TRBD2, on 6 matching bases. The germline V gene sets CDR1 to SNHLY and CDR2 to FYNNEI. The CDR3 measures 14 amino acids from cysteine to phenylalanine. The read is trimmed to its CDR3 DNA, 42 bases read in frame from base 1. V is shortened by 7 bases, J by 2 bases, and the region joining them spans 11 bases.